This entry describes one T cell receptor (beta chain). Its antigen is not identified. With 0 bases removed from V and 1 base from J, the gap between germline ends came to 10 bases. Germline V gene sequence: CDR1 SGHNT, CDR2 YYREEE (reference sequence). The CDR3 covers 15 residues. The data belong to a study of OX40 agonist ivuxolimab in advanced cancers. Study-level results: Antigen specificity remained undetermined for the expanded peripheral T cells.

The protocol was immunoSEQ multiplex PCR, while the TCRdb copy is restricted to in-frame clones and leaves out a portion. The data show about 9,800 clones, around 89% seen once. The TCR comes from an adult with an advanced solid tumor such as melanoma, head and neck, liver or kidney cancer. Sample: CD4+ or CD8+ T cells sorted from blood, taken in a trial of the OX40 agonist ivuxolimab. The genes are TRBV5-4 and TRBJ1-1, with D tentatively TRBD1 (5 bases). The CDR3 spells CASSLGGPSNTEAFF. The CDR3 DNA reads as TGTGCCAGCAGCTTGGGGGGCCCCTCGAACACTGAAGCTTTCTTT.